This T cell receptor (beta chain) was obtained from a study of blood T cell repertoires in COVID-19. Some clones are missing from TCRdb's copy, which holds only in-frame ones; the method was immunoSEQ multiplex PCR. The sample yields tens of thousands of clones, 87% seen once. Germline CDR1 reads MNHNS; CDR2 reads SASEGT. The V and J ends lost 1 base and 10 bases respectively, with 13 bases between them. The CDR3 runs 13 residues. The sequence was obtained from a woman aged 80 or older with acute or convalescent COVID-19. The chain employs TRBV6-1 and TRBJ2-5, with D perhaps TRBD2 (5 bases). The sequenced sample was peripheral blood. This CDR3 is CASSEEPVGVQYF. The CDR3 DNA reads as TGTGCCAGCAGTGAAGAACCAGTCGGGGTCCAGTACTTC.